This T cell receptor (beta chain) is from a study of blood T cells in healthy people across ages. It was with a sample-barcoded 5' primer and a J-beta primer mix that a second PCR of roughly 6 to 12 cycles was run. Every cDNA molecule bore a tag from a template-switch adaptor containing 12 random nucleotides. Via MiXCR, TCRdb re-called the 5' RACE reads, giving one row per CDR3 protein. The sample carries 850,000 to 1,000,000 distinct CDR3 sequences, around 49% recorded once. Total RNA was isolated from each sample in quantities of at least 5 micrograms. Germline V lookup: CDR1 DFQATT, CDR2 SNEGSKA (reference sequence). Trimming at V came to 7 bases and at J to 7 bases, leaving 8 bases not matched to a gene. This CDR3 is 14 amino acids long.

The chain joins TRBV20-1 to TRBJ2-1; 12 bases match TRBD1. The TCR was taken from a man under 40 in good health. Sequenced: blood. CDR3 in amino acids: CSVPGQGAQNEQFF. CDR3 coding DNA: TGCAGTGTCCCGGGACAGGGGGCGCAAAATGAGCAGTTCTTC.